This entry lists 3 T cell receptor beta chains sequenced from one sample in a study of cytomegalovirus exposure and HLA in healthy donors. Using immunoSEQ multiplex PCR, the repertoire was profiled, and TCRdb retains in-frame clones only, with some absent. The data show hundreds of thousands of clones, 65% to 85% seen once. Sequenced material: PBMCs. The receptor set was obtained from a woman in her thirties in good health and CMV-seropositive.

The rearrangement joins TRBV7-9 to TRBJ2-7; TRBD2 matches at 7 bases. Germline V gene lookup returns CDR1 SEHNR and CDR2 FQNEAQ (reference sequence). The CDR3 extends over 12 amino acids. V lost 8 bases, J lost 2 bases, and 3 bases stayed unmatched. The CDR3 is CASGTTAYEQYF. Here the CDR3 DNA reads TGTGCCAGCGGGACTACCGCCTACGAGCAGTACTTC.

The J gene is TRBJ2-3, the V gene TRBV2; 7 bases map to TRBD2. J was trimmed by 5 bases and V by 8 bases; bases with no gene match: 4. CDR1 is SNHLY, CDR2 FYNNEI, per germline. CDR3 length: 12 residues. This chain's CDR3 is CASVIAGDTQYF. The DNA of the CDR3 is TGTGCCAGCGTGATAGCGGGAGATACGCAGTATTTT.

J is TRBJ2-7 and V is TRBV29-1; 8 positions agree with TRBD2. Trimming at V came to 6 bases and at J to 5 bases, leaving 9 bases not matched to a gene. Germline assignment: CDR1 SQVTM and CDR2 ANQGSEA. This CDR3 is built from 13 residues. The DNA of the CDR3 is TGCAGCGTGCTGGCGGGAGGCTTGAACGAGCAGTACTTC. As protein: CSVLAGGLNEQYF.